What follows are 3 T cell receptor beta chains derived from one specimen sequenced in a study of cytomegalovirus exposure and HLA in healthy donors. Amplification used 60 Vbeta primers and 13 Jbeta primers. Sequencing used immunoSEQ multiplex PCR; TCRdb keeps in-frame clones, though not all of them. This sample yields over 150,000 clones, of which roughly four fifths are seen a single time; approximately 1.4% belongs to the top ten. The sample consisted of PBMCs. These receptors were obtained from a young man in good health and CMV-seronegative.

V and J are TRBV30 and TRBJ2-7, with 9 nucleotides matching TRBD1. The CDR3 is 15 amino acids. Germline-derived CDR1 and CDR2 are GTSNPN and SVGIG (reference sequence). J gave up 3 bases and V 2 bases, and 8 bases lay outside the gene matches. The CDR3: CAWSPSSDRGYEQYF. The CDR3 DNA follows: TGTGCCTGGAGTCCCTCCTCGGACAGGGGCTACGAGCAGTACTTC.

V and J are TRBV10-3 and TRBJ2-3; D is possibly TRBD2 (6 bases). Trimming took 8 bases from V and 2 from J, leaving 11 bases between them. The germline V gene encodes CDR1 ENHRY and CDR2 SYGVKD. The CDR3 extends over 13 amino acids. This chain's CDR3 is CAIGRDSTDTQYF. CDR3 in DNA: TGTGCCATCGGCCGGGACTCCACAGATACGCAGTATTTT.

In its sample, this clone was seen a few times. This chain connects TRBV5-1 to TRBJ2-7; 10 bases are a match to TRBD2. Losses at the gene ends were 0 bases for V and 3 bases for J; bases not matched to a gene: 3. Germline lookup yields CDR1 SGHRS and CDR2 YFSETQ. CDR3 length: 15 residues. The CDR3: CASSLGSGGYYEQYF. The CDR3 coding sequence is TGCGCCAGCAGCTTGGGTAGCGGGGGGTACTACGAGCAGTACTTC.